This T cell receptor (beta chain) originates from a study of cytomegalovirus exposure and HLA in healthy donors. General study findings and limits: Accounts indicate the classifier identified cytomegalovirus status with strong specificity and sensitivity. Investigators reported 150 to 200 TCR beta chains as tied to cytomegalovirus. In the 95 to 150 validation repertoires, a later analysis found that first-cohort TCR clusters tended to co-occur.

The study drew the donors from its roughly 110-subject validation cohort, separate from the approximately 700-subject first cohort. The table came from immunoSEQ multiplex PCR; TCRdb's copy has only in-frame clones and leaves some out. The data contain fewer than 200,000 clones, around 85% of them singletons. Germline-derived CDR1 and CDR2 are SQVTM and ANQGSEA. There are 15 residues in the CDR3. A word on this clone: Its specificity is unknown.

The origin of this receptor is a man younger than 35 in good health and CMV-seropositive. The chain recombines TRBV29-1 with TRBJ2-3; 8 nucleotides agree with TRBD1. What was sequenced was PBMCs. The CDR3 sequence: CSYGPGQGFTDTQYF. The CDR3 DNA follows: TGCAGTTATGGTCCAGGACAGGGATTCACAGATACGCAGTATTTT.